The source of this T cell receptor beta chain is a study of T cell changes during pregnancy in multiple sclerosis. Measured with immunoSEQ multiplex PCR; TCRdb has only the in-frame clones, and not every one. Of tens of thousands of clones listed, roughly 91% are singletons. In its sample, this clone was seen once. Looked up from germline, CDR1 is LNHDA and CDR2 is SQIVND (reference sequence). V lost 9 bases to trimming and J lost 8 bases; unmatched junction nucleotides: 10. There are 15 residues in the CDR3. The sequence came from a female donor with multiple sclerosis, enrolled in a pregnancy study. The chain has TRBV19 and TRBJ2-2; 12 nucleotides line up with TRBD2. The sample consisted of CD4+ T cells from peripheral blood mononuclear cells, taken in the first trimester of pregnancy. This CDR3 reads CASGLAGTNRGELFF. The CDR3 nucleotides are TGTGCCAGCGGACTAGCGGGGACCAACCGGGGGGAGCTGTTTTTT.